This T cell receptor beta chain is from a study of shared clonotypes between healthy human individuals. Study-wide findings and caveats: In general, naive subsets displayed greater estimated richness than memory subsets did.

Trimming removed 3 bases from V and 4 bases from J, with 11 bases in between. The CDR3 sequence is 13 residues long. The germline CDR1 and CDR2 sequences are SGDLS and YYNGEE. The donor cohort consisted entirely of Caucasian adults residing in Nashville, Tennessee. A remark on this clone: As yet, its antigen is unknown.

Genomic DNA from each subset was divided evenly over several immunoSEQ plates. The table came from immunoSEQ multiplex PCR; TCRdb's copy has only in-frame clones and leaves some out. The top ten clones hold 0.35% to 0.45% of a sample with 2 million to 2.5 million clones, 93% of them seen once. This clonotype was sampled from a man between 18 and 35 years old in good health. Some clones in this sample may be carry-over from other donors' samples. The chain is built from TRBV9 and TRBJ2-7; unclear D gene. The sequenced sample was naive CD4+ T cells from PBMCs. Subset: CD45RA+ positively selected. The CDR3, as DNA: TGTGCCAGCAGCGCTTCCATTGGGTACGAGCAGTACTTC. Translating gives CASSASIGYEQYF.